This T cell receptor beta chain was profiled in a study of cytomegalovirus exposure and HLA in healthy donors. Of note for this clone: The antigen remains unidentified.

There are 14 residues in the CDR3. Trimming took 6 bases from V and 4 from J; bases not matched to a gene: 4. CDR1 and CDR2 from the germline V gene are LNHDA and SQIVND (reference sequence). Study outcomes and limitations: Generally TCR sequences proved uncommon, though certain public TCRs appeared in numerous donors. There were about 160 TCR beta chains listed as cytomegalovirus-associated. According to a subsequent analysis, TCR clusters from the first cohort were inclined to appear together in the 120 validation repertoires.

Clones were sequenced by immunoSEQ multiplex PCR, and TCRdb holds only the in-frame ones, with some missing. Among over 200,000 clones listed, roughly 91% were seen once. This clonotype originated in a young woman in good health and CMV-seropositive. Sequencing was done on a sample of PBMCs. The chain employs TRBV19 and TRBJ1-3; the match to TRBD1 covers 9 bases. The chain's CDR3 is CASSPGTGGNTIYF. DNA of the CDR3: TGTGCCAGTAGCCCCGGGACAGGGGGAAACACCATATATTTT.